These 7 T cell receptor beta chains originate from one sample sequenced in a study of OX40 agonist ivuxolimab in advanced cancers. Only in-frame clones appear in the TCRdb table, and some are missing; sequencing was by immunoSEQ multiplex PCR. The sample carries about 50,000 clones, around 80% recorded once. The sample here was CD4+ or CD8+ T cells sorted from blood, taken in a trial of the OX40 agonist ivuxolimab. The receptors shown here come from an adult with an advanced solid tumor such as melanoma, head and neck, liver or kidney cancer.

The V call is TRBV7-2, the J call TRBJ2-3; D may be TRBD2 (5 bases). The V end was cut by 0 bases, the J end by 1 base, with 5 bases between. Germline loops: CDR1 SGHTA, CDR2 FQGNSA. This CDR3 region has 14 residues. The CDR3 loop reads CASSLAGGTDTQYF. Here the CDR3 DNA reads TGTGCCAGCAGCTTAGCGGGAGGCACAGATACGCAGTATTTT.

This clone has just one count. This chain joins TRBV2 and TRBJ2-2; D is undetermined. Germline V gene sequence: CDR1 SNHLY, CDR2 FYNNEI. Trimming removed 4 bases from V and 0 bases from J, with 12 bases in between. The CDR3 is made up of 16 amino acids. The CDR3 reads CASSARTGTNTGELFF. The CDR3 DNA sequence: TGTGCCAGCAGTGCCAGGACGGGTACGAACACCGGGGAGCTGTTTTTT.

The CDR3 loop reads CASSPGLAQETQYF. As DNA, the CDR3 is TGTGCCAGCAGCCCGGGACTAGCCCAAGAGACCCAGTACTTC. This chain joins TRBV7-9 and TRBJ2-5, with TRBD2 identical over 9 bases. Germline values: CDR1 SEHNR, CDR2 FQNEAQ (reference sequence). The length of the CDR3 is 14 residues. Trimming removed 5 bases from V and 1 base from J; junction bases left unmatched: 2.

The sample holds a few counts of this clone. V is TRBV5-1 and J is TRBJ2-3; 9 bases fit TRBD2. This CDR3 region has 15 residues. V lost 6 bases to trimming and J lost 0 bases; unmatched junction nucleotides: 5. CDR1 and CDR2 from the germline V gene are SGHRS and YFSETQ. CDR3 DNA sequence: TGCGCCAGCAAACGACTAGCGGATAGCACAGATACGCAGTATTTT. As protein: CASKRLADSTDTQYF.

The genes are TRBV10-3 and TRBJ2-5, with D perhaps TRBD1 (6 bases). Trimming took off 7 bases at V and 1 base at J, with 19 bases between the two ends. The germline CDR1 and CDR2 sequences are ENHRY and SYGVKD. This CDR3 has 16 residues. As DNA, the CDR3 is TGTGCCATCACTTCGGGGCAGGGGCCCGGCCAAGAGACCCAGTACTTC. Amino acids: CAITSGQGPGQETQYF.

This rearrangement joins TRBV18 to TRBJ2-3; D is ambiguous. Trimming removed 0 bases from V and 4 bases from J, with 11 bases in between. The length of the CDR3 is 15 residues. Germline V CDR1 and CDR2: KGHSH, LQKENI. The CDR3 spells CASSPPIKGADTQYF. The CDR3 nucleotides are TGTGCCAGCTCACCACCGATAAAGGGCGCAGATACGCAGTATTTT. The full variable domain, with the rest looked up from reference TRBV18 and TRBJ2-3, is NAGVMQNPRHLVRRRGQEARLRCSPMKGHSHVYWYRQLPEEGLKFMVYLQKENIIDESGMPKERFSAEFPKEGPSILRIQQVVRGDSAAYFCASSPPIKGADTQYFGPGTRLTVL.

The rearrangement joins TRBV5-8 to TRBJ1-1; maybe TRBD1 (5 bases). Germline assignment: CDR1 SGHTS and CDR2 YDEGEE. There are 15 residues in the CDR3. Trimming took 5 bases from V and 5 from J, leaving 19 bases between them. Here the CDR3 reads CASSFSGTRGTEAFF. DNA of the CDR3: TGTGCCAGCAGTTTTTCCGGGACTCGAGGGACTGAAGCTTTCTTT.